A single sample is the source of the 20 T cell receptor beta chains below, sequenced in a study of cytomegalovirus exposure and HLA in healthy donors. Assay: immunoSEQ multiplex PCR; the TCRdb copy retains only in-frame clones and omits some. The sample has hundreds of thousands of clones; about nine tenths are singletons. The sequencing input was PBMCs. The origin of the receptors is a woman aged 18 to 35 in good health and CMV-seropositive.

The gene calls are TRBV29-1 and TRBJ2-5; 10 bases fit TRBD2. The germline V gene encodes CDR1 SQVTM and CDR2 ANQGSEA. This CDR3 region has 16 residues. V was clipped by 5 bases and J by 5 bases; unmatched bases: 14. The CDR3 nucleotides read TGCAGCGTTCTAGGGGCTAGCGGGAGAGGAAGCGAGACCCAGTACTTC. It encodes CSVLGASGRGSETQYF.

The J gene is TRBJ2-2, the V gene TRBV7-8; 12 nucleotides line up with TRBD2. The CDR3 consists of 20 residues. J lost 0 bases, V lost 1 base, and 9 bases had no gene match. The germline gives CDR1 SGHVS, CDR2 FQNEAQ. CDR3 region: CASSLVVWLAGGTNTGELFF. CDR3 nucleotides: TGTGCCAGCAGCTTAGTAGTCTGGCTAGCGGGAGGGACGAACACCGGGGAGCTGTTTTTT.

The rearrangement uses TRBV5-1 and TRBJ1-1, with unresolved D. Germline V gives CDR1 SGHRS, CDR2 YFSETQ. This CDR3 contains 14 residues. Trimming left V 4 bases short and J 1 base short, with 11 bases between. DNA of the CDR3: TGCGCCAGCAGCACCCGAGCGGGGAACACTGAAGCTTTCTTT. Its protein product is CASSTRAGNTEAFF. Together with reference TRBV5-1 and TRBJ1-1, the CDR3 gives the full variable domain: KAGVTQTPRYLIKTRGQQVTLSCSPISGHRSVSWYQQTPGQGLQFLFEYFSETQRNKGNFPGRFSGRQFSNSRSEMNVSTLELGDSALYLCASSTRAGNTEAFFGQGTRLTVV.

This chain links TRBV30 with TRBJ2-5, with 8 bases lining up with TRBD2. The junction had 3 bases not matched to a gene; V was cut back by 5 bases and J by 4 bases. The CDR3 loop spans 12 amino acids. Germline V gene data show CDR1 as GTSNPN and CDR2 as SVGIG (reference sequence). The CDR3 is CAWLGRGETQYF. CDR3 nucleotides: TGTGCCTGGCTCGGGAGGGGAGAGACCCAGTACTTC.

The J gene is TRBJ1-1, the V gene TRBV7-9; D might be TRBD1 (5 bases). The V end was cut by 6 bases, the J end by 1 base, with 12 bases between. This CDR3 has 14 amino acids. Germline CDR1 is SEHNR and CDR2 is FQNEAQ (reference sequence). CDR3 protein: CASSYVQGNTEAFF. In DNA form, the CDR3 reads TGTGCCAGCAGTTATGTCCAGGGGAACACTGAAGCTTTCTTT.

This chain connects TRBV4-1 to TRBJ1-4; D is perhaps TRBD1 (6 bases). The germline V gene has CDR1 MGHRA and CDR2 YSYEKL. Trimming stripped 3 bases from V and 14 bases from J, with 25 bases between. CDR3 length: 16 residues. The chain's CDR3 is CASSHSPSRGRNGLFF. CDR3 coding DNA: TGCGCCAGCAGCCATTCCCCCTCCAGGGGTCGGAATGGGCTGTTTTTT.

The J gene is TRBJ1-5, the V gene TRBV6-1; 7 positions agree with TRBD1. Per the germline V gene, CDR1 is MNHNS and CDR2 is SASEGT. The J segment lost 5 bases and the V segment lost 0 bases, leaving 10 bases of the junction unmatched. The CDR3 loop spans 17 amino acids. As DNA, the CDR3 is TGTGCCAGCAGTGAAGCGCGGGCCCAGGGGGGCTATCAGCCCCAGCATTTT. Its protein product is CASSEARAQGGYQPQHF.

This chain links TRBV5-1 with TRBJ2-7; 7 bases match TRBD1. The junction had 5 bases not matched to a gene; V was cut back by 4 bases and J by 1 base. Looked up from germline, CDR1 is SGHRS and CDR2 is YFSETQ. The CDR3 loop spans 14 amino acids. CDR3 region: CASSPKTGSYEQYF. The CDR3 region has the DNA TGCGCCAGCAGCCCGAAGACAGGGTCCTACGAGCAGTACTTC.

The table lists this clone with a count of one. The rearrangement uses TRBV11-3 and TRBJ2-3; TRBD2 aligns across 10 bases. V shed 5 bases, J shed 6 bases, and the junction held 2 bases outside the gene matches. In germline, CDR1 is SGHNT, CDR2 YENEEA. The CDR3 runs to 13 residues. The CDR3 nucleotides read TGTGCCAGCAGCCTGGGACTAGCGGATACGCAGTATTTT. It encodes CASSLGLADTQYF. The whole variable domain, filled in from reference TRBV11-3 and TRBJ2-3, reads EAGVVQSPRYKIIEKKQPVAFWCNPISGHNTLYWYLQNLGQGPELLIRYENEEAVDDSQLPKDRFSAERLKGVDSTLKIQPAELGDSAVYLCASSLGLADTQYFGPGTRLTVL.

The chain joins TRBV5-6 to TRBJ1-1, with TRBD1 identical over 8 bases. CDR3 length equals 17 residues. V lost 6 bases, J lost 5 bases, and 18 bases stayed unmatched. Germline V gene data show CDR1 as SGHDT and CDR2 as YYEEEE. Written as DNA, the CDR3 is TGTGCCAGCATCCACCTCAGGGGGCAGGGGGCGATGACTGAAGCTTTCTTT. It codes for CASIHLRGQGAMTEAFF.

The rearrangement uses TRBV29-1 and TRBJ2-7, with D possibly TRBD1 on 6 matching bases. The CDR3 runs to 13 residues. The germline gives CDR1 SQVTM, CDR2 ANQGSEA. Trimming took 6 bases from V and 0 from J, leaving 12 bases between them. The CDR3 loop reads CSVLTGDSYEQYF. The CDR3, as DNA: TGCAGCGTACTGACAGGTGACTCCTACGAGCAGTACTTC.

This chain uses TRBV15 with TRBJ1-1; 9 bases map to TRBD1. Trimming cost V 5 bases and J 0 bases; bases outside gene matches: 4. The germline V gene encodes CDR1 LNHNV and CDR2 YYDKDF (reference sequence). The CDR3 sequence is 15 residues long. The CDR3 is CATSAWDRVNTEAFF. As DNA, the CDR3 is TGTGCCACCAGCGCTTGGGACAGGGTGAACACTGAAGCTTTCTTT.

The chain links TRBV13 to TRBJ1-1; 8 bases agree with TRBD1. Germline values: CDR1 PRHDT, CDR2 FYEKMQ (reference sequence). The CDR3 totals 13 residues. The trim removed 6 bases at V and 8 bases at J, leaving 8 bases unmatched. DNA of the CDR3: TGTGCCAGCAGGCCAGGGGGCTCTGGGGAAGCTTTCTTT. Amino acids: CASRPGGSGEAFF.

This chain joins TRBV9 and TRBJ2-7, with D possibly being TRBD1 (5 bases). The CDR3 is 15 residues long. V shed 0 bases and J shed 2 bases, with 12 bases lying between them. CDR1 is SGDLS, CDR2 YYNGEE, per germline. The CDR3 DNA is TGTGCCAGCAGCGTAGAGGCGGCAGGGACCTACGAGCAGTACTTC. It is translated as CASSVEAAGTYEQYF.

The chain employs TRBV7-3 and TRBJ2-3, with D perhaps matching TRBD2 (6 bases). Germline assignment: CDR1 SGHTA and CDR2 FQGTGA. This CDR3 has 14 residues. Between the trimmed V and J ends, which lost 5 bases and 4 bases, there was a span of 13 bases. The DNA of the CDR3 is TGTGCCAGCAGCCTGGGACTCTCCTCAGATACGCAGTATTTT. It is translated as CASSLGLSSDTQYF.

The sample holds one count of this clone. The CDR3 region has the DNA TGTGCCAGCAGTTACTCGAGCGCAGGGGGGACTGAGCAGTTCTTC. Translated, it gives CASSYSSAGGTEQFF. The chain carries TRBV6-5 and TRBJ2-1; possibly TRBD1 for D (7 bases). The CDR3 loop spans 15 amino acids. Germline V gives CDR1 MNHEY, CDR2 SVGAGI. Trimming shortened V by 0 bases and J by 9 bases, and 15 bases separated the two germline ends.

This chain connects TRBV10-2 to TRBJ1-2; D gene uncertain. V was trimmed by 0 bases and J by 3 bases, leaving 8 bases between them. The V gene's germline CDR1 is WSHSY and CDR2 SAAADI. The CDR3 has 14 residues. CDR3 region: CASSESSTYYGYTF. CDR3 DNA: TGCGCCAGCAGTGAGTCCTCCACATACTATGGCTACACCTTC.

The chain combines TRBV27 with TRBJ2-7, with TRBD2 as a possible D gene (6 bases). The V end was cut by 2 bases, the J end by 1 base, with 9 bases between. This CDR3 has 14 amino acids. Germline CDR1 is MNHEY and CDR2 is SMNVEV (reference sequence). The CDR3 loop reads CASSLKRASYEQYF. The CDR3 DNA reads TGTGCCAGCAGTTTAAAGCGGGCTTCCTACGAGCAGTACTTC.

This clone was observed a single time. This chain uses TRBV11-2 with TRBJ2-7, with 8 bases that match TRBD1. V lost 1 base, J lost 1 base, and 3 bases stayed unmatched. Germline-derived CDR1 and CDR2 are SGHAT and FQNNGV. The length of the CDR3 is 15 residues. Here the CDR3 DNA reads TGTGCCAGCAGCTTAGTGCGACAGGGGTCCTACGAGCAGTACTTC. It specifies CASSLVRQGSYEQYF. The full variable domain, its missing parts supplied by reference TRBV11-2 and TRBJ2-7, is EAGVAQSPRYKIIEKRQSVAFWCNPISGHATLYWYQQILGQGPKLLIQFQNNGVVDDSQLPKDRFSAERLKGVDSTLKIQPAKLEDSAVYLCASSLVRQGSYEQYFGPGTRLTVT.

This chain joins TRBV2 and TRBJ2-3; 8 nucleotides align to TRBD1. Germline V CDR1 and CDR2: SNHLY, FYNNEI. This CDR3 comprises 17 residues. Trimming took 7 bases from V and 3 from J; bases not matched to a gene: 15. The DNA for the CDR3 is TGTGCCAGCACCCTACCAGAAGGGACAGGAGATACAGATACGCAGTATTTT. It encodes CASTLPEGTGDTDTQYF.